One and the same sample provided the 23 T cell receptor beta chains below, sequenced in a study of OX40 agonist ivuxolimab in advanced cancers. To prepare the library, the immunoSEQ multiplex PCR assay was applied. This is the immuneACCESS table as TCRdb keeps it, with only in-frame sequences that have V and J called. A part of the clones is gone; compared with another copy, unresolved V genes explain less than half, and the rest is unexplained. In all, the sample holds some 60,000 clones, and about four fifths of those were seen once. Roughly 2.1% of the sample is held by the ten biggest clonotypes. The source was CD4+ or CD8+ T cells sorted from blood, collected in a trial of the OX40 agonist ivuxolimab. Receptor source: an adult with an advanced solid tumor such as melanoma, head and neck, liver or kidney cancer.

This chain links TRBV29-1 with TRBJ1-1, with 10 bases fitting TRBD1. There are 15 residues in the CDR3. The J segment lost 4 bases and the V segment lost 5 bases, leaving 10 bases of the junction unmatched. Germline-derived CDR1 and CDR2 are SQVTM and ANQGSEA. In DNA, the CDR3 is TGCAGCGTTAGGAGTATGGGACAGGGGATCACTGAAGCTTTCTTT. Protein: CSVRSMGQGITEAFF.

CDR3 bases: TGTGCCACCAGCAGTCCACGGGGGGGAGTTACTGGGGCGTACAATGAGCAGTTCTTC. Encoded protein: CATSSPRGGVTGAYNEQFF. The chain joins TRBV15 to TRBJ2-1, with 8 bases aligning to TRBD2. Germline V gene lookup returns CDR1 LNHNV and CDR2 YYDKDF (reference sequence). With V trimmed by 3 bases and J by 4 bases, 17 bases remained unmatched. The CDR3 covers 19 residues.

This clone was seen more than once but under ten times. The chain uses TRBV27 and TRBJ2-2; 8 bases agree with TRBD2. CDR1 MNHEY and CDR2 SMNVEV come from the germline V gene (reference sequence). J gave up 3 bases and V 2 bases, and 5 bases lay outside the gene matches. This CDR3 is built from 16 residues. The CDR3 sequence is CASSLKTSGYTGELFF. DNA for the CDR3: TGTGCCAGCAGTTTAAAAACTAGCGGATACACCGGGGAGCTGTTTTTT.

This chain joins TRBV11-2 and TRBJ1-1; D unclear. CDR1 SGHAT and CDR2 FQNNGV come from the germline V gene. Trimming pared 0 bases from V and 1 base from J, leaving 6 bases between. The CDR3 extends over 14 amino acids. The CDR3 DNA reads TGTGCCAGCAGCTTAGATCCGGGGAACACTGAAGCTTTCTTT. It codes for CASSLDPGNTEAFF. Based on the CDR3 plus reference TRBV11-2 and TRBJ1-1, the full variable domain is EAGVAQSPRYKIIEKRQSVAFWCNPISGHATLYWYQQILGQGPKLLIQFQNNGVVDDSQLPKDRFSAERLKGVDSTLKIQPAKLEDSAVYLCASSLDPGNTEAFFGQGTRLTVV.

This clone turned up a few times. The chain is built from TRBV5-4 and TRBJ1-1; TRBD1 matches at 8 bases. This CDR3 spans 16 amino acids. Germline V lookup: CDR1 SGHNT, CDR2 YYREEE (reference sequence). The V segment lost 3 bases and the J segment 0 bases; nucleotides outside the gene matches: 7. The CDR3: CASSYVWTGMNTEAFF. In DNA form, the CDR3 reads TGTGCCAGCAGCTACGTTTGGACAGGGATGAACACTGAAGCTTTCTTT.

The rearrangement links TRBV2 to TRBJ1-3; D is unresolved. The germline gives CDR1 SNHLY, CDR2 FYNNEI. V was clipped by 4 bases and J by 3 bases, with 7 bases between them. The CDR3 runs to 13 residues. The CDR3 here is CASSVQFGNTIYF. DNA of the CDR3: TGTGCCAGCAGTGTACAGTTTGGAAACACCATATATTTT. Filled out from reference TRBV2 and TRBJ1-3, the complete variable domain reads EPEVTQTPSHQVTQMGQEVILRCVPISNHLYFYWYRQILGQKVEFLVSFYNNEISEKSEIFDDQFSVERPDGSNFTLKIRSTKLEDSAMYFCASSVQFGNTIYFGEGSWLTVV.

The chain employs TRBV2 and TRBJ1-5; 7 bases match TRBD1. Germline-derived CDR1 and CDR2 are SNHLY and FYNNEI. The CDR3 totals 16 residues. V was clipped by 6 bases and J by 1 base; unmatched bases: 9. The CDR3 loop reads CASRVDRARSNQPQHF. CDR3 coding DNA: TGTGCCAGCAGGGTCGACAGGGCGCGAAGCAATCAGCCCCAGCATTTT. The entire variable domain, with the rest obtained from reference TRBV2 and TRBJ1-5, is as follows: EPEVTQTPSHQVTQMGQEVILRCVPISNHLYFYWYRQILGQKVEFLVSFYNNEISEKSEIFDDQFSVERPDGSNFTLKIRSTKLEDSAMYFCASRVDRARSNQPQHFGDGTRLSIL.

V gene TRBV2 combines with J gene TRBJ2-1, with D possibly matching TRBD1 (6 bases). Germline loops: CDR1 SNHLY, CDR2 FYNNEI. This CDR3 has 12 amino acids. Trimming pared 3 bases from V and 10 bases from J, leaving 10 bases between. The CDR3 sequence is CASSDRGGEQFF. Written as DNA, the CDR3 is TGTGCCAGCAGTGACAGGGGCGGGGAGCAGTTCTTC.

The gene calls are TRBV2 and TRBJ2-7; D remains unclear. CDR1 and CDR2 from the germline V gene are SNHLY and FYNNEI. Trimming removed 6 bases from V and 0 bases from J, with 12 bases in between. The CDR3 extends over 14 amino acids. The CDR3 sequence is CASRLGGDSYEQYV. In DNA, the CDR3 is TGTGCCAGCAGATTAGGTGGAGACTCCTACGAGCAGTACGTC.

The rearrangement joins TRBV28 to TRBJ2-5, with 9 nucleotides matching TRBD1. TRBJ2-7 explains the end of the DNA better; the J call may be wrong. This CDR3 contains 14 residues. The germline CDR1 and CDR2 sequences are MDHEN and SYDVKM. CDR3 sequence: CASRTGTGLYEQYF. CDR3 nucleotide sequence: TGTGCCAGCAGAACCGGGACAGGGTTGTACGAGCAGTACTTC.

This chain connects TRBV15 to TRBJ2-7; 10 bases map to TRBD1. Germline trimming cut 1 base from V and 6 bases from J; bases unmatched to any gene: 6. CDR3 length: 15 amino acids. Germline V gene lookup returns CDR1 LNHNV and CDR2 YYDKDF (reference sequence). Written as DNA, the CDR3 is TGTGCCACCAGCAGAGGACAGGGGGCTTACTGCGAGCAGTACGTC. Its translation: CATSRGQGAYCEQYV.

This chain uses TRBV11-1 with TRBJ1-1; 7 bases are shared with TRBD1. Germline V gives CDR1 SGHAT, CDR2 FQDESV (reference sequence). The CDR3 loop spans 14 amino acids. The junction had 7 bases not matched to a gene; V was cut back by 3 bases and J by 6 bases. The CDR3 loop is CASSFGQARPEAFF. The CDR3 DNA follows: TGTGCCAGCAGCTTCGGACAGGCAAGACCTGAAGCTTTCTTT.

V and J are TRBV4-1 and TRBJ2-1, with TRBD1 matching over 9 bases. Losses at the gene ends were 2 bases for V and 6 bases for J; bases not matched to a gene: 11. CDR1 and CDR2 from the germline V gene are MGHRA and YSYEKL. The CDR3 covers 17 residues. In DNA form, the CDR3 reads TGCGCCAGCAGCCAAATAACAGGGGGCTTAAGTCTCAATGAGCAGTTCTTC. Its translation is CASSQITGGLSLNEQFF.

This CDR3 reads CASQTGNPIRNTGELFF. The CDR3 DNA follows: TGTGCCAGCCAGACAGGGAACCCTATCCGGAACACCGGGGAGCTGTTTTTT. This chain joins TRBV5-4 and TRBJ2-2; 7 bases match TRBD1. CDR1 and CDR2 (germline): SGHNT, YYREEE (reference sequence). The J segment lost 1 base and the V segment lost 7 bases, leaving 13 bases of the junction unmatched. This CDR3 spans 17 amino acids.

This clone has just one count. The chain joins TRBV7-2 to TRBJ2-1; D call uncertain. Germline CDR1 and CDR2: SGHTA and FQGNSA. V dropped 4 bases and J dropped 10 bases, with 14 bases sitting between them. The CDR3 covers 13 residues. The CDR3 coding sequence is TGTGCCAGCAGCTCCCATCTTGGGATCGAGCAGTTCTTC. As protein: CASSSHLGIEQFF.

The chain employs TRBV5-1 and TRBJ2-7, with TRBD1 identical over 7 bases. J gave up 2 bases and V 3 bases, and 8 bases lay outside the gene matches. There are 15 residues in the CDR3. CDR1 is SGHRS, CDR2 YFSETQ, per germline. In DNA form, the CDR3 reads TGCGCCAGCAGCTCCTTGAGGCAGGGGGCCTACGAGCAGTACTTC. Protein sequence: CASSSLRQGAYEQYF.

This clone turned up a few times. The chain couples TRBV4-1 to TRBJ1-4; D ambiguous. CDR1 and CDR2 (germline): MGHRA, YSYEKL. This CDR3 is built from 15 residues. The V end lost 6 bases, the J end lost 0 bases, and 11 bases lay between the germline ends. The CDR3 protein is CASRQIQTTNEKLFF. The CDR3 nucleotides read TGCGCCAGCAGGCAAATACAGACAACTAATGAAAAACTGTTTTTT.

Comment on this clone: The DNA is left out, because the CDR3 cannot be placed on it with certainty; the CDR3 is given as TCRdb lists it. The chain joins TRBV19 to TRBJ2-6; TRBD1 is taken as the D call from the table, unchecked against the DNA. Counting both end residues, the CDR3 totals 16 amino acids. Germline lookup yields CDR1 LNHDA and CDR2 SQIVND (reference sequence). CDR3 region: CASTSAGADGANVLTF.

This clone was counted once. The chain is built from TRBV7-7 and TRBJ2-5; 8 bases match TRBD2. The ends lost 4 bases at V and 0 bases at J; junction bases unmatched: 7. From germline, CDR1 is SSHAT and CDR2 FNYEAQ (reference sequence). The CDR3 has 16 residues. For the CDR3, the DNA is TGTGCCAGCAGCTCCGGGACTAGACCCAACCAAGAGACCCAGTACTTC. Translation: CASSSGTRPNQETQYF.

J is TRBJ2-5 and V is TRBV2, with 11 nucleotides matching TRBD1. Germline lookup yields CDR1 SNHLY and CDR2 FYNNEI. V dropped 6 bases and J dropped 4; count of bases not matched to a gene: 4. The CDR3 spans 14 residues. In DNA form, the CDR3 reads TGTGCCAGCAGGAGGACAGGGGGCGTAGAGACCCAGTACTTC. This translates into CASRRTGGVETQYF.

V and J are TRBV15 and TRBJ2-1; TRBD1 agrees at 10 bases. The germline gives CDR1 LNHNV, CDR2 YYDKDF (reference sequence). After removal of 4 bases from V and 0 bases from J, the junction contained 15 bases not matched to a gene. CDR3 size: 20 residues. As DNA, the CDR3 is TGTGCCACCAGCACCTCCTATTACGACAGGGGGCTTAGCTCCTACAATGAGCAGTTCTTC. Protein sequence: CATSTSYYDRGLSSYNEQFF. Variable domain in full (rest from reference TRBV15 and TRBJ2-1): DAMVIQNPRYQVTQFGKPVTLSCSQTLNHNVMYWYQQKSSQAPKLLFHYYDKDFNNEADTPDNFQSRRPNTSFCFLDIRSPGLGDTAMYLCATSTSYYDRGLSSYNEQFFGPGTRLTVL.

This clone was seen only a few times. CDR3 bases: TGTGCCAGCAGCTTCAGGGAGGCGAACACTGAAGCTTTCTTT. This codes for CASSFREANTEAFF. The rearrangement joins TRBV7-8 to TRBJ1-1; D is possibly TRBD1 (5 bases). The length of the CDR3 is 14 residues. V was shortened by 3 bases and J by 1 base, with 9 bases between the two germline ends. The germline gives CDR1 SGHVS, CDR2 FQNEAQ.

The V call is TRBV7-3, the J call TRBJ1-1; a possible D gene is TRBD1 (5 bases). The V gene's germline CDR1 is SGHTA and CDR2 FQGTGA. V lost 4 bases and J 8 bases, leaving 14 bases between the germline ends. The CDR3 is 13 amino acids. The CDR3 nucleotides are TGTGCCAGCAGCTCCATCCCCGGGACGGAAGCTTTCTTT. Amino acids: CASSSIPGTEAFF.